The subject of this entry is one T cell receptor (beta chain). This receptor's antigen is unknown. No base-level quality is on record; no much larger clone is a single base apart. TCRbeta CDR3 regions were amplified from genomic DNA by means of the immunoSEQ Assay, a bias-controlled multiplex PCR. On the authors' methods: Nucleated cell counts per sample were estimated from amplification of reference gene primers within the assay. To quantify the absolute abundance of each unique TCRbeta CDR3 rearrangement, sequence reads were collapsed and filtered. Productive Simpson clonality was computed per sample as the square root of Simpson's diversity index over productive rearrangements. The source is immuneACCESS, and TCRdb retained only in-frame sequences with V and J called. Part of the clones is not carried over; for the studies checked, unresolved V genes explain less than half of this, and the remainder is unexplained. The V and J calls and clone size are taken from that table; D and trimming were inferred from the DNA. Counted in this sample were 200,000 to 300,000 clones; about 88% of them appeared once. Over 5% of the sample rests with the top ten.

This sample is part of a study of blood T cell repertoires in COVID-19 (dated by TCRdb to the early 2020s). About the investigation overall: Collaborator samples came from the United States, Italy and Spain and covered acute and convalescent phases of COVID-19. The material from the prospective study consisted of cDNA or gDNA derived from T cells, B-cell-depleted T cells, or PBMCs. Deeply sampled blood TCRbeta repertoires from subjects exposed to, actively infected with, or recovered from COVID-19 were included in the dataset. Samples were obtained from the ongoing ImmuneRACE study (first 160 participants) and from some 1,200 subjects provided by 6 global collaborators. Sample metadata almost always included a de-identified subject ID, COVID-19 status, age in years and sex. A freely available public database, intended as a resource for researchers studying the immune response to SARS-CoV-2, is where the repertoires were released. Where HLA class I and class II types were available, the types were taken from metadata supplied by the sample provider, not from assay-based typing.

The CDR3 runs 16 residues from the cysteine to the phenylalanine. Only CDR3 DNA remains: 48 bases, in frame from the first base. The germline V gene (reference sequence) gives CDR1 as LGHDT and CDR2 as YNNKEL. V sheds 0 bases and J sheds 7 bases, leaving 16 bases between their ends. At one collaborating source in Seattle, patients were enrolled during active infection and were followed longitudinally through the course of disease. Collaborating institutions collected whole blood in K2EDTA tubes following their own protocols. For TCRbeta analysis, collaborators shipped samples as frozen whole blood, isolated PBMCs, or DNA extracted from either of those sample types. Broad study findings and their caveats: Clinical and demographic metadata were provided uncurated, with the amount varying by source and participant.

The origin of this receptor is a woman aged 60-75 years with COVID-19, enrolled during active disease. Sequenced material: peripheral blood. The sequence is built from TRBV3-1 (or the pseudogene TRBV3-2) and TRBJ1-5; the D gene cannot be named for sure. The CDR3 region has the sequence CASSQDGGRREQPQHF. At the DNA level, the sequence is TGTGCCAGCAGCCAAGATGGAGGGAGGCGGGAACAGCCCCAGCATTTT.